The T cell receptor (beta chain) described here comes from a study of blood T cell repertoires in COVID-19. About the study: From T cells, B-cell-depleted T cells, or PBMCs came the material, which was cDNA or gDNA.

This clone was recorded only once. The study recruited people aged about 18 to 90 years across roughly 23 US areas. Clinical history as reported by participants underpinned cohort assignment. This CDR3 spans 15 amino acids. V lost 8 bases and J lost 1, with 14 bases in between. CDR1 is SGHTA, CDR2 FQGNSA, per germline. Per the authors' pipeline: Nucleated cell counts were estimated from reference gene primer amplification. Clones were sequenced by immunoSEQ multiplex PCR, and TCRdb holds only the in-frame ones, with some missing. That table is the source of V, J and clone size, and D and trimming were worked out from the DNA. In the table there are 200,000 to 300,000 clones, about nine tenths of which are singletons.

This TCR was recovered from a woman aged 40 to 50 with acute COVID-19. The sample consisted of PBMCs or T cells enriched from blood (not recorded which). V usage is TRBV7-2 and J usage is TRBJ2-2, with D perhaps TRBD1 (6 bases). This CDR3 reads CASSRRTVNTGELFF. The CDR3 DNA follows: TGTGCCAGCTCAAGGCGGACAGTGAACACCGGGGAGCTGTTTTTT. The variable domain in full, with the rest retrieved from reference TRBV7-2 and TRBJ2-2, is GAGVSQSPSNKVTEKGKDVELRCDPISGHTALYWYRQSLGQGLEFLIYFQGNSAPDKSGLPSDRFSAERTGGSVSTLTIQRTQQEDSAVYLCASSRRTVNTGELFFGEGSRLTVL.